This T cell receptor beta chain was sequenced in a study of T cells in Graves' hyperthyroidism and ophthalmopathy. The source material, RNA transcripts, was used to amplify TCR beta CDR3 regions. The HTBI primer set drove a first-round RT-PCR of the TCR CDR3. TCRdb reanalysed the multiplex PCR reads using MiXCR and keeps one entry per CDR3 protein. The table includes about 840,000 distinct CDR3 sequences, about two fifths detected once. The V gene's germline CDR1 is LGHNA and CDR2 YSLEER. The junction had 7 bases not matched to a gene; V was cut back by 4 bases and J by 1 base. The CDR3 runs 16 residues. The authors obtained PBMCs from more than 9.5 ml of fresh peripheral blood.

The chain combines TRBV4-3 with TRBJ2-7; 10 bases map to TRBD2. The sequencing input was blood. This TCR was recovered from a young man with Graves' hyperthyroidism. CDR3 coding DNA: TGCGCCAGCAGCCTAGACGGGACTAGCGTATCCTACGAGCAGTACTTC. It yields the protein CASSLDGTSVSYEQYF.